This TCR beta chain was obtained from a study of blood T cell repertoires in COVID-19. Turning to the study itself: COVID-19 samples, acute and convalescent, were from the United States, Italy and Spain. Nucleic acid was either cDNA or gDNA, and it came from T cells, B-cell-depleted T cells, or PBMCs.

Looked up from germline, CDR1 is MNHEY and CDR2 is SVGAGI. The length of the CDR3 is 14 residues. The V end lost 6 bases, the J end lost 7 bases, and 15 bases lay between the germline ends. Original methodology: It was from reference gene primer amplification that nucleated cell counts were estimated. Profiling relied on immunoSEQ multiplex PCR, and the TCRdb table lists in-frame clones only, not all of them. From that table come the V and J calls and clone size; the DNA was used to work out D and trimming. Counted here are approximately 290,000 clones, about 89% occurring once; the ten biggest clones make up under 0.95%.

This sequence joins TRBV6-5 and TRBJ1-4, with D possibly TRBD1 on 6 matching bases. The source of this sequence is a man aged 30-40 years with acute or convalescent COVID-19. Material: peripheral blood. CDR3 bases: TGTGCCAGCAGAAGGGGGTACGCAGGTGAAAAACTGTTTTTT. Translating gives CASRRGYAGEKLFF.